This T cell receptor beta chain was identified in a study of shared clonotypes between healthy human individuals. TCRdb's copy holds only in-frame clones and misses some; the assay was immunoSEQ multiplex PCR. Among hundreds of thousands of clones listed, 90% to 97% were seen once. Terminally differentiated effector memory CD45RA+ cells were left out of the naive CD8 fraction, which was CD45RO-negative and positively selected for CCR7. CDR1 is SQVTM, CDR2 ANQGSEA, per germline. V lost 7 bases, J lost 4 bases, and 25 bases lay in between. CDR3 length: 16 residues. V gene TRBV29-1 combines with J gene TRBJ1-1; D may be TRBD1 (5 bases). This TCR derives from a woman in her twenties or thirties in good health. Sequenced: naive CD8+ T cells sorted from blood. CDR3 residues: CSDLLPGLKEGTEAFF. The CDR3 DNA reads as TGCAGCGATCTACTGCCGGGACTGAAGGAGGGCACTGAAGCTTTCTTT.